This T cell receptor beta chain appears in the sequencing data of a study of shared clonotypes between healthy human individuals. Study-level findings and limits: Non-shared clonotypes displayed generation probabilities falling below those of clonotypes present in all four donors. Rarefaction showed sorted-subset sequencing was incomplete despite large depth.

Notes on this clone: Its matching antigen is unknown.

In the authors' workflow: ImmunoSEQ yielded junction-only sequences lacking quality scores, so filtering differed. Repertoires were generated with immunoSEQ multiplex PCR, while TCRdb's copy carries only in-frame clones and drops some. V and J calls and clone size follow that table, whereas D and trimming were derived from the DNA. The sample includes roughly 1,000,000 clones, about 84% of them seen just once. This TCR was sampled from a man between 18 and 35 years old in good health. Some clones in this sample may be carry-over from other donors' samples. The sequencing input was memory CD4+ T cells from PBMCs. Subset described: CD45RA-negative fraction.

CDR3 amino acids: CASSKIRQANTEAFF. Here the CDR3 DNA reads TGTGCCAGCAGCAAAATCAGACAGGCGAACACTGAAGCTTTCTTT. The chain combines TRBV7-6 with TRBJ1-1, with D possibly being TRBD1 (6 bases). Trimming stripped 5 bases from V and 1 base from J, with 14 bases between. CDR3 length: 15 amino acids. Germline V gives CDR1 SGHVS, CDR2 FNYEAQ.